This T cell receptor beta chain is from a study of identical twins. One entry per CDR3 protein, called by TCRdb with MiXCR from the 5' RACE reads. The table records about 530,000 distinct CDR3 sequences, about 20% of them present only once. This same sample was also taken into another study, of yellow fever vaccine responses in identical twins.

The sequenced sample was CD4+ T cells sorted from blood. The sequence came from a woman younger than 30 in good health.

For the CDR3, the DNA is TGCGCCAGCACTTTAACTGGGTCCCCCTCTGGGGCCAACGTCCTGACTTTC. This sequence encodes CASTLTGSPSGANVLTF. The chain combines TRBV5-1 with TRBJ2-6; no reliable D call. Germline V gives CDR1 SGHRS, CDR2 YFSETQ. The V gene lost 6 bases and the J gene lost 0 bases, with 16 bases spanning the gap. This CDR3 is 17 amino acids long.